This T cell receptor beta chain was obtained from a study of cytomegalovirus exposure and HLA in healthy donors (dated by TCRdb to between 2016 and 2019). In terms of the full investigation: An earlier analysis of approximately 590 of the donors reported roughly 300 Gb of sequence data and 117 million unique TCR beta sequences from 150 million to 200 million T cells. An early release that covered roughly 600 HLA-typed donors contained about 300 gigabases of sequencing data and tens of millions of unique TCR sequences. Of the roughly 420 genotyped donors, less than 90% were placed in the genetic ancestry cluster associated with self-reported Caucasian donors. The aim of the study was to test whether cataloging public T cell receptors could identify signatures of past pathogen exposure. The study profiled the T cell repertoires of hundreds of subjects by immunosequencing and related them to cytomegalovirus serostatus. In addition to the first cohort of around 670 subjects, a separate validation cohort of over 90 different subjects was used. To predict cytomegalovirus infection status, the study brought together high-throughput TCR immunosequencing, statistical association of individual TCRs with disease status, and machine learning. A later analysis re-examined previously published TCR beta repertoires from about 700 donors and added high-resolution HLA genotyping to investigate patterns of TCR occurrence. In the later analysis, no new phenotypic data were used to find candidate immune exposures; instead, reliance was placed on TCR beta sequences and their occurrence across donors. An earlier analysis of 500 to 650 of the donors applied high-throughput TCR beta sequencing to assess whether each TCR beta V gene segment acted as functional or pseudogenic. Donor age, sex, ethnicity and CMV serostatus were compiled together with the repertoire data. Genome-wide SNP genotypes for about 55% of the 666 donors were used in a later genetic analysis, which treated that subset as a discovery cohort. Every discovery cohort repertoire had been produced on one sequencing platform. HLA typing covered class I and class II loci at four-digit resolution. Typing coverage differed by locus: A, B, C, DRB1 and DQB1 were typed in roughly 629-630 donors, DQA1 in 500 to 550, DPA1 in some 570, and DPB1 in just under 480. Because of strong linkage in the cohort, five DR-DQ haplotypes were treated as single units for association and clustering. Across around 400 genotyped donors of the cohort, an average of approximately 240,000 unique TCR beta nucleotide sequences per donor were sequenced, and roughly a sixth of those sequences were non-productive.

The paper's findings and limits, for the study overall: In this cohort, only TCR beta chains were sequenced, and detectable features were limited by the absence of alpha or paired-chain data. The authors suggested that the approach could potentially be extended to other disease states and immunological phenotypes. Assigning TCR associations to individual alleles was difficult when HLA alleles, especially DR and DQ, strongly co-occurred. Compared with the roughly 700-donor mean, donors in an Asian-associated ancestry cluster had fewer N-insertions in productive TCRs, according to a later genetic analysis. Because counts were too low, about 15 rarely observed V segments, including chromosome 9 orphons, were left out of the earlier analysis of some 600 of the donors. A later analysis associated about 16,000 TCR beta sequences with specific HLA alleles at a false discovery rate of 0.05. In the study, some 160 TCR beta chains were listed as associated with cytomegalovirus. In an earlier analysis of 450 to 750 of the donors, most TCR beta V segments appeared in productive rearrangements about 87% or about 30% of the time, broadly matching IMGT annotations. An association between a missense DCLRE1C variant and V-gene and J-gene trimming of TCR beta chains was found in a later genetic analysis and replicated in an independent cohort. Three of the identified cytomegalovirus-associated TCR beta chains were confirmed in vitro to be specific for cytomegalovirus antigens. According to a later analysis, TCR association rates differed among HLA loci, with DRB1 alleles showing the most associated TCRs and HLA-C alleles showing the fewest. A further reported finding was that TCR beta sequences accurately predicted the HLA-A and HLA-B alleles for most subjects in the first cohort. Across donors, most TCR sequences were observed very rarely, whereas some public TCRs were present in many individuals. For the cohort, immune exposure information was limited to CMV serostatus. The 87-base-pair reads could not distinguish some IMGT-functional V segments, including TRBV6-2 and TRBV6-3, so those segments were excluded. The presence/absence analyses assumed that sequencing depth was roughly uniform across donors, and that assumption may not be true. A cluster of highly shared sequence variants was judged likely to be a technical artifact of the sequencing pipeline. Several of the top co-occurrence clusters appeared to be linked to parvovirus B19, influenza, CMV and Epstein-Barr virus, according to a later analysis. Compared with equally common non-associated chains, HLA-associated TCR beta chains in a later analysis were more clonally expanded and had lower generation probabilities. Correlated functional status among segregating V segments might be attributable to linkage disequilibrium, but an unknown experimental factor could not be ruled out. HLA typing was unavailable for some donors at each locus, so association tests used only the typed subset. In a later analysis, most CMV-associated TCR beta chains were found to appear HLA-restricted, with HLA associations seemingly driven largely by CMV exposure. The classifier was reported to diagnose cytomegalovirus status with high specificity and sensitivity in both the original cohort and the validation cohort.

Deletion took 5 bases off V and 4 bases off J, with a span of 11 bases between the germline ends. From cysteine to phenylalanine, the CDR3 is 13 amino acids long. Just the 39-base CDR3 DNA is kept, in frame starting at base 1. The germline V gene (reference sequence) yields LNHDA for CDR1 and SQIVND for CDR2. The library was produced with the immunoSEQ multiplex PCR assay. A mixture of 60 forward primers for TCR Vbeta segments and 13 reverse primers for TCR Jbeta segments was used in the multiplex PCR. A multiplex PCR assay on genomic DNA amplified the CDR3 region of rearranged TCR beta genes. The Illumina HiSeq System was used to sequence the amplified TCR beta libraries as 87-base-pair reads. The paper's data handling went like this. A later analysis counted tens of millions of unique TCR beta chains across the 640 or so repertoires, and around 9.9 million of these chains were shared by at least two donors. To remove PCR and sequencing errors, raw reads were error-corrected and collapsed into unique sequences using a nearest-neighbor algorithm that merged closely related sequences. To assign V, D and J gene segments, CDR3 sequences were aligned to IMGT reference sequences. Each retained sequence needed at least a six-nucleotide match to both a V gene segment and a J gene segment. Rearrangements were classified as productive when the CDR3 lacked stop codons and remained in frame with V and J, and all other rearrangements were classified as non-productive. Following IMGT convention, CDR3 was defined as the stretch from the second conserved V-encoded cysteine up to the conserved J-encoded phenylalanine. The earlier analysis of about 640 of the donors excluded any sequence lacking an unambiguous match to a single V gene segment. An earlier analysis of some 610 of the donors called V segments functional above 56.7% productive rearrangements and segregating when the between-donor standard deviation exceeded 5%. A statistical classification framework was built for diagnosing cytomegalovirus status from the catalog of TCR beta chain sequences. In a later analysis, TCR nucleotide sequences were compared against IMGT/GENE-DB human TR gene sequences so that V and J genes could be assigned. In a later analysis, CDR3 sequences and most-parsimonious VDJ recombination scenarios were assigned using the TCRdist pipeline. In a later analysis, each TCR beta chain was defined by its CDR3 amino acid sequence together with its V-gene family, and reads without a unique V-gene family were excluded. To address suspected cross-contamination and a sequencing artifact, a later analysis removed around 600 highly shared, low-generation-probability nucleotide sequences. In a later analysis, a clonal expansion index for each public chain was calculated from normalized within-repertoire ranks of inferred template counts. A later analysis computed generation probabilities with a VDJ recombination model fitted to out-of-frame rearrangements, and checked the results against IGoR. A later analysis scored TCR-TCR, TCR-HLA and TCR-CMV co-occurrence with hypergeometric tests, applying a repertoire-size bias correction to TCR pairs. A later analysis estimated false discovery rates by permuting HLA or CMV assignments 20 times. In a later analysis, co-occurring TCRs were grouped using DBSCAN, with TCRdist sequence similarity added in when clustering inside HLA-allele-positive subsets. Repertoires with fewer than 30,000 or more than 120,000 public chains, plus five repertoires with anomalous nucleotide sharing, were excluded from co-occurrence clustering. The clones in this table, taken by TCRdb from immuneACCESS, are in-frame only. Not every clone is retained; where verified, under half of the shortfall comes from an unresolved V gene, and the cause of the rest is unknown. The V and J calls and clone size come from that table; D and trimming were worked out from the DNA. The sample records about 200,000 clones, roughly 83% of which are singletons. 1.4% of the sample comes from the top ten.

In total, roughly 670 healthy bone marrow donors made up the cohort. At the time of sampling, all cohort members were nominally healthy, though unrecorded immune exposures were likely present. The donor tested CMV seronegative, placing the donor among the 350 to 400 seronegative members of the cohort. Each donor provided a peripheral blood sample, and peripheral blood mononuclear cells were used for TCR beta sequencing. The Qiagen DNeasy Blood Extraction Kit was used to extract genomic DNA from the blood cell samples. In the case of this clone: The antigen it recognizes is unknown. Base qualities are not at hand, and no much larger clone is one base apart.

The rearrangement combines TRBV19 with TRBJ1-2; TRBD1 is a possible D gene, resting on 5 matching bases. The TCR sequence derives from a girl aged 10 to 17 in good health and CMV-seronegative. The sample comprised PBMCs. The CDR3 region has the sequence CASSSSGRYGYTF. The nucleotides are TGTGCCAGTAGTTCATCAGGGCGCTATGGCTACACCTTC.